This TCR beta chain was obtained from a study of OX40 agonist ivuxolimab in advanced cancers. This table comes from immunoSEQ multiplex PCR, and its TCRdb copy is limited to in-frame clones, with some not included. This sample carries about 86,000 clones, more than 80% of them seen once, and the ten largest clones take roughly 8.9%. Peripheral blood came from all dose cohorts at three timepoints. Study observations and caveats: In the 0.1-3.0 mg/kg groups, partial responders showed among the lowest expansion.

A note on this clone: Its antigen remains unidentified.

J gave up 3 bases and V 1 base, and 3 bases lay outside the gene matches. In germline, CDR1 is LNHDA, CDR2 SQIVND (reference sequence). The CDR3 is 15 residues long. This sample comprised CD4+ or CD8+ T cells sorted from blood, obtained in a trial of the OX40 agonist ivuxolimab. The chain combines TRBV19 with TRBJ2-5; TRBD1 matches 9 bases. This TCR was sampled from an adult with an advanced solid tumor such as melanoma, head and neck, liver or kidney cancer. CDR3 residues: CASSIGGTGKETQYF. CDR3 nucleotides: TGTGCCAGTAGTATAGGAGGGACAGGGAAAGAGACCCAGTACTTC. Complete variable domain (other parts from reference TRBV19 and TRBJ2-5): DGGITQSPKYLFRKEGQNVTLSCEQNLNHDAMYWYRQDPGQGLRLIYYSQIVNDFQKGDIAEGYSVSREKKESFPLTVTSAQKNPTAFYLCASSIGGTGKETQYFGPGTRLLVL.